This entry lists 15 T cell receptor beta chains sequenced from one sample in a study of blood T cell repertoires in COVID-19 (dated by TCRdb to 2018 to 2020). The library was obtained by the immunoSEQ multiplex PCR assay. TCRdb carries this immuneACCESS record with in-frame sequences only. Its versions omit some clonotypes, under half of them owing to an unresolved V gene in the studies checked, with the rest unexplained. Within this sample are 150,000 to 200,000 clones, with less than 80% of them counted one time only. Of the sample, roughly 13% is held by the ten largest clones. Input material: peripheral blood. The receptors were gathered from a man between 50 and 59 years old who had recovered from COVID-19.

This chain links TRBV16 with TRBJ1-1; D is ambiguous. CDR1 KGHSY and CDR2 FQNENV come from the germline V gene. The CDR3 sequence is 14 residues long. Between the trimmed V and J ends, which lost 4 bases and 4 bases, there was a span of 13 bases. This chain's CDR3 is CASSRGRKATEAFF. Written as DNA, the CDR3 is TGTGCCAGCAGCCGTGGGCGAAAAGCCACTGAAGCTTTCTTT.

This chain uses TRBV5-5 with TRBJ2-2, with D perhaps matching TRBD1 (5 bases). The CDR3 runs to 15 residues. Germline V lookup: CDR1 SGHKS, CDR2 YYEKEE (reference sequence). The germline V and J ends were trimmed by 5 bases and 1 base, with 12 bases remaining between them. CDR3 loop: CASRVGAENTGELFF. As DNA, the CDR3 is TGTGCCAGCAGGGTTGGGGCAGAGAACACCGGGGAGCTGTTTTTT.

The chain combines TRBV6-2 or TRBV6-3 with TRBJ1-3; weak D call: TRBD1 (5 bases). This CDR3 has 18 residues. The germline gives CDR1 MNHEY, CDR2 SVGEGT. Deletions cut 2 bases from V and 0 bases from J, with 17 bases between. CDR3 sequence (DNA): TGTGCCAGCAGTTACATGGTTCGACAGTTACGCTCTGGAAACACCATATATTTT. Translating it yields CASSYMVRQLRSGNTIYF.

In its sample, this clone was seen once. V usage is TRBV4-1 and J usage is TRBJ1-1, with a possible D match to TRBD1 (5 bases). Trimming left V 3 bases short and J 3 bases short, with 26 bases between. The CDR3 totals 19 residues. Germline V lookup: CDR1 MGHRA, CDR2 YSYEKL. CDR3 in amino acids: CASSHEPGRVSHGDTEAFF. CDR3 coding DNA: TGCGCCAGCAGCCACGAACCAGGCAGGGTTTCTCATGGGGACACTGAAGCTTTCTTT.

This clone has a handful of counts. The chain has TRBV19 and TRBJ2-1, with D maybe TRBD1 (6 bases). The CDR3 sequence is 13 residues long. Germline lookup yields CDR1 LNHDA and CDR2 SQIVND (reference sequence). Trimming cost V 6 bases and J 3 bases, with 9 bases left between them. CDR3 sequence (DNA): TGTGCCAGTAGGACAGGTATCTACAATGAGCAGTTCTTC. This gives the protein CASRTGIYNEQFF.

The chain has TRBV19 and TRBJ2-7, with 8 bases lining up with TRBD1. V shed 9 bases, J shed 7 bases, and the junction held 14 bases outside the gene matches. Germline CDR1 LNHDA, CDR2 SQIVND (reference sequence). CDR3 length equals 14 residues. The CDR3 region is CASSRDRSWGEQYF. In DNA, the CDR3 is TGTGCCAGCAGCCGGGACAGGTCCTGGGGGGAGCAGTACTTC.

The chain combines TRBV27 with TRBJ2-1, with TRBD2 as a possible D gene (5 bases). The CDR3 contains 15 residues. The germline V gene encodes CDR1 MNHEY and CDR2 SMNVEV (reference sequence). Trimming pared 2 bases from V and 4 bases from J, leaving 12 bases between. CDR3: CASSLQRRAYNEQFF. The CDR3 DNA reads as TGTGCCAGCAGTTTACAGCGGAGAGCGTACAATGAGCAGTTCTTC.

J is TRBJ2-7 and V is TRBV5-1, with TRBD2 as a possible D gene (7 bases). V was pared by 4 bases and J by 11 bases, with 19 bases between. The CDR3 length is 13 residues. Germline V gene lookup returns CDR1 SGHRS and CDR2 YFSETQ. For the CDR3, the DNA is TGCGCCAGCAGCCTCTGGGGGGGGCTAGAAAAGTACTTC. Protein sequence: CASSLWGGLEKYF.

The chain recombines TRBV3-1 (or the pseudogene TRBV3-2) with TRBJ2-7; 8 bases agree with TRBD1. Germline CDR1 is LGHDT and CDR2 is YNNKEL (reference sequence). V gave up 0 bases and J gave up 9 bases; unmatched junction bases: 13. This CDR3 comprises 16 residues. The CDR3 loop is CASSQDVVRGRTVQYF. CDR3 in DNA: TGTGCCAGCAGCCAAGATGTTGTCAGGGGGCGAACCGTGCAGTACTTC.

The rearrangement links TRBV7-3 to TRBJ2-6; TRBD2 might be the D (6 bases). V was shortened by 2 bases and J by 1 base, with 15 bases between the two germline ends. This CDR3 spans 18 amino acids. Looked up from germline, CDR1 is SGHTA and CDR2 is FQGTGA. The CDR3 nucleotides read TGTGCCAGCAGCTTATTTGGGACTGCTAAGTCTGGGGCCAACGTCCTGACTTTC. This gives the protein CASSLFGTAKSGANVLTF.

The chain carries TRBV5-4 and TRBJ2-3, with a possible D match to TRBD2 (5 bases). Trimming took off 4 bases at V and 2 bases at J, with 14 bases between the two ends. Germline V gene data show CDR1 as SGHNT and CDR2 as YYREEE (reference sequence). The CDR3 length is 15 residues. CDR3 DNA sequence: TGTGCCAGCAGCGCTACACTAGGGATCACAGATACGCAGTATTTT. Its protein is CASSATLGITDTQYF.

The V gene is TRBV18, the J gene TRBJ2-1; D unresolved. From germline, CDR1 is KGHSH and CDR2 LQKENI. Trimming took off 3 bases at V and 6 bases at J, with 9 bases between the two ends. This CDR3 spans 13 amino acids. This CDR3 reads CASSPAEFNEQFF. CDR3 in DNA: TGTGCCAGCTCACCCGCGGAATTCAATGAGCAGTTCTTC.

This clone was observed a few times. V is TRBV6-5 and J is TRBJ2-3, with D possibly TRBD2 on 6 matching bases. Germline lookup yields CDR1 MNHEY and CDR2 SVGAGI. V lost 7 bases to trimming and J lost 10 bases, with 18 bases between them. The CDR3 extends over 13 amino acids. This CDR3 is CASTQWGTLAQYF. DNA of the CDR3: TGTGCCAGCACCCAGTGGGGGACTCTCGCGCAGTATTTT.

The V and J genes are TRBV3-1 (or the pseudogene TRBV3-2) and TRBJ2-3, with 10 nucleotides matching TRBD2. The CDR3 is made up of 16 amino acids. V shed 1 base and J 5 bases; nucleotides not matched to a gene: 6. Per the germline V gene, CDR1 is LGHDT and CDR2 is YNNKEL (reference sequence). CDR3 sequence: CASSQGLAGVGDTQYF. The CDR3 DNA sequence: TGTGCCAGCAGCCAAGGGCTAGCGGGAGTGGGAGATACGCAGTATTTT.

This clone showed up just a few times. The chain combines TRBV19 with TRBJ1-2; a weak D match, TRBD1 (6 bases). Deletions cut 4 bases from V and 4 bases from J, with 13 bases between. Germline assignment: CDR1 LNHDA and CDR2 SQIVND (reference sequence). The CDR3 contains 14 residues. The CDR3 region has the DNA TGTGCCAGTAGTAACCCAGGGGTGGGCTATGGCTACACCTTC. This gives the protein CASSNPGVGYGYTF. Together with reference TRBV19 and TRBJ1-2, the CDR3 gives the full variable domain: DGGITQSPKYLFRKEGQNVTLSCEQNLNHDAMYWYRQDPGQGLRLIYYSQIVNDFQKGDIAEGYSVSREKKESFPLTVTSAQKNPTAFYLCASSNPGVGYGYTFGSGTRLTVV.